Sequencing of this T cell receptor beta chain was carried out in a study of blood T cell repertoires in COVID-19. Sequencing was performed with immunoSEQ multiplex PCR; in TCRdb, only in-frame clones are kept and a portion is missing. The table records approximately 250,000 clones, around 86% of them present only once. The CDR3 contains 16 residues. V shed 1 base and J 9 bases; nucleotides not matched to a gene: 11. Per the germline V gene, CDR1 is SGHDN and CDR2 is FVKESK. The sequenced sample consisted of peripheral blood. The origin of this receptor is a middle-aged man with active or convalescent COVID-19. The rearrangement joins TRBV14 to TRBJ2-1; 8 nucleotides line up with TRBD2. The CDR3 DNA reads as TGTGCCAGCAGCCAAGTGAGAGCGGGAGTGAGAGGTGAGCAGTTCTTC. It is translated as CASSQVRAGVRGEQFF.